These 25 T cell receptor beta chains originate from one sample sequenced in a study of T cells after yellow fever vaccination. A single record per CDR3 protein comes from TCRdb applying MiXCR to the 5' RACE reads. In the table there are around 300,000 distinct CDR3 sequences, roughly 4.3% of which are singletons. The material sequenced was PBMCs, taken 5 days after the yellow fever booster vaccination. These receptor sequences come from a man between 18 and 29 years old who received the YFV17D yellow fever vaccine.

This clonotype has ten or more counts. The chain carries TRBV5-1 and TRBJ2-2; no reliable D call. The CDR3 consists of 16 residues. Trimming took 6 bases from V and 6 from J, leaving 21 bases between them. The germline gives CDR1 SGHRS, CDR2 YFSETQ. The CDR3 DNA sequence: TGCGCCAGCACGCCGCCCCCGTACACCCTACCCGGGGAGCTGTTTTTT. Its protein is CASTPPPYTLPGELFF.

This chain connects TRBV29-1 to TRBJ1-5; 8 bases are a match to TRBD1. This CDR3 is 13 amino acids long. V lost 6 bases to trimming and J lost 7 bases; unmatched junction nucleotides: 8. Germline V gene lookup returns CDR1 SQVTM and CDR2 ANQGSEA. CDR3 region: CSVAQGDRQPQHF. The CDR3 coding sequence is TGCAGCGTAGCACAGGGGGATCGGCAGCCCCAGCATTTT.

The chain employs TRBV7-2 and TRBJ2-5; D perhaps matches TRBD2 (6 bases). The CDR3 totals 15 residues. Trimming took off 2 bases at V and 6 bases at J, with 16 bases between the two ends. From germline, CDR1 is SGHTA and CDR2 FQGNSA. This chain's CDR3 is CASSLSASEIQTQYF. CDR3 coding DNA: TGTGCCAGCAGCTTATCCGCTAGCGAGATCCAGACCCAGTACTTC.

In DNA form, the CDR3 reads TGCGCCAGCAGCTCATTGCAGGGGTCCGGAAACACCATATATTTT. It is translated as CASSSLQGSGNTIYF. V gene TRBV5-1 combines with J gene TRBJ1-3; weak D call: TRBD1 (6 bases). Germline V gene lookup returns CDR1 SGHRS and CDR2 YFSETQ. Trimming took off 3 bases at V and 4 bases at J, with 14 bases between the two ends. There are 15 residues in the CDR3.

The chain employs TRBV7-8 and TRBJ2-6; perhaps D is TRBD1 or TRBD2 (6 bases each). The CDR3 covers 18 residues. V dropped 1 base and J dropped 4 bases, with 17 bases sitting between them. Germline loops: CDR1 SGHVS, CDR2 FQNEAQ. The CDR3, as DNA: TGTGCCAGCAGCTTAGTCCGGGGGCCACGGACAGGGGCCAACGTCCTGACTTTC. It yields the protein CASSLVRGPRTGANVLTF.

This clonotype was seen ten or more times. For the CDR3, the DNA is TGCGCCAGCAGCCAAGATGCAATGTCCCGAGCGGGGGAGCTGTTTTTT. This codes for CASSQDAMSRAGELFF. The chain employs TRBV4-3 and TRBJ2-2; D is undetermined. Deletions cut 0 bases from V and 8 bases from J, with 16 bases between. The V gene's germline CDR1 is LGHNA and CDR2 YSLEER. The CDR3 is made up of 16 amino acids.

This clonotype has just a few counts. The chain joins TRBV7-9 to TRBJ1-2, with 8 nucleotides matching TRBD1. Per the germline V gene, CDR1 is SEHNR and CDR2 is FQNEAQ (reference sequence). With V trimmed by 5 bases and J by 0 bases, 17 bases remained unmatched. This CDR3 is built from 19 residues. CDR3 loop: CASSRSIGQGKDPNYGYTF. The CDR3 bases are TGTGCCAGCAGCCGCTCGATCGGACAGGGAAAGGATCCTAACTATGGCTACACCTTC. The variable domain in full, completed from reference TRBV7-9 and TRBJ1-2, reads DTGVSQNPRHKITKRGQNVTFRCDPISEHNRLYWYRQTLGQGPEFLTYFQNEAQLEKSRLLSDRFSAERPKGSFSTLEIQRTEQGDSAMYLCASSRSIGQGKDPNYGYTFGSGTRLTVV.

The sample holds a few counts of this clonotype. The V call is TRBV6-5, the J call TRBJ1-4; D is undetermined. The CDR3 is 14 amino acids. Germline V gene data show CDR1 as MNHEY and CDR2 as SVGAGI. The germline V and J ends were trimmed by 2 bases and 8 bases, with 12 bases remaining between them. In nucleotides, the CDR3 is TGTGCCAGCAGTTACCGGAGGACGGCGGAAAAACTGTTTTTT. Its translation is CASSYRRTAEKLFF.

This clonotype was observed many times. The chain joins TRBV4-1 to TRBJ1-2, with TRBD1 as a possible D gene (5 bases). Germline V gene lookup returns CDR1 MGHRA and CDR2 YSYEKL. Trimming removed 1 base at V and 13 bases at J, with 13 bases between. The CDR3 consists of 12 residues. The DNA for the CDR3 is TGCGCCAGCAGCCAAGGAGGGGCCTTCGCCACCTTC. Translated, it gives CASSQGGAFATF.

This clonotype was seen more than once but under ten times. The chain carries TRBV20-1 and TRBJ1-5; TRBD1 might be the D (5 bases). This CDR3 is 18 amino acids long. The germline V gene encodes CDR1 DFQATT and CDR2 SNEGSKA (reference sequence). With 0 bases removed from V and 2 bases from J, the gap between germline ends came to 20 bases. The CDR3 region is CSARDVLDGGGGNQPQHF. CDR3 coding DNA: TGCAGTGCTAGAGATGTTTTGGACGGCGGGGGTGGCAATCAGCCCCAGCATTTT.

The CDR3 loop reads CASSPVRGANVLTF. The CDR3, as DNA: TGTGCCAGCAGCCCCGTGAGGGGGGCCAACGTCCTGACTTTC. The chain is built from TRBV6-2 or TRBV6-3 and TRBJ2-6; D unresolved. From germline, CDR1 is MNHEY and CDR2 SVGEGT. Trimming left V 6 bases short and J 4 bases short, with 10 bases between. This CDR3 region has 14 residues.

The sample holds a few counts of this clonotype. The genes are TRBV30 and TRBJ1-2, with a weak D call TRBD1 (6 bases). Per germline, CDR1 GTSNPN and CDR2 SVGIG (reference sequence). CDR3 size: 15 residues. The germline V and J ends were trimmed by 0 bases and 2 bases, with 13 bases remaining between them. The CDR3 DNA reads TGTGCCTGGAGTGTAGGGGGAAGAAGGAACTATGGCTACACCTTC. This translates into CAWSVGGRRNYGYTF.

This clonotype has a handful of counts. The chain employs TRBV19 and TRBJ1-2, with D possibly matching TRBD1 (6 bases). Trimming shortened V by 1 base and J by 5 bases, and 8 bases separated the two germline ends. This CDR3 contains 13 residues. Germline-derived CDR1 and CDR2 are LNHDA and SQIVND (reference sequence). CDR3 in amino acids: CASSIGTAYGYTF. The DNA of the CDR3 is TGTGCCAGTAGTATAGGGACAGCTTATGGCTACACCTTC. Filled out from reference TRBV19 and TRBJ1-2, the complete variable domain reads DGGITQSPKYLFRKEGQNVTLSCEQNLNHDAMYWYRQDPGQGLRLIYYSQIVNDFQKGDIAEGYSVSREKKESFPLTVTSAQKNPTAFYLCASSIGTAYGYTFGSGTRLTVV.

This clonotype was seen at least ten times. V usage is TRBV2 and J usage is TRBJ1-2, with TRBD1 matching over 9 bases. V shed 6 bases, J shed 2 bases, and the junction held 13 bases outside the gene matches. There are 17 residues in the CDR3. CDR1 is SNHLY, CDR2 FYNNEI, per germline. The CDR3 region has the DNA TGTGCCAGCAGACCGGGACAGGGAATCGCAAGGAACTATGGCTACACCTTC. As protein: CASRPGQGIARNYGYTF.

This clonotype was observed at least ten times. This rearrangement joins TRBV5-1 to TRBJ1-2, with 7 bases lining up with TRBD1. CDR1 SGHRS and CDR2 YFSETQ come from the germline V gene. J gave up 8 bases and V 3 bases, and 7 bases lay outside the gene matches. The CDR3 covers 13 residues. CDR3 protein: CASSSQTGNGYTF. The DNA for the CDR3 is TGCGCCAGCAGCTCCCAGACAGGGAACGGCTACACCTTC.

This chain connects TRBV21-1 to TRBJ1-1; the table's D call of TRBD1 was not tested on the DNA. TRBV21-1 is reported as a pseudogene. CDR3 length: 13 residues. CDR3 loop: CASSDRVHTEAFF. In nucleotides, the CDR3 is TGTGCCAGCAGCGACAGGGTTCACACTGAAGCTTTCTTT.

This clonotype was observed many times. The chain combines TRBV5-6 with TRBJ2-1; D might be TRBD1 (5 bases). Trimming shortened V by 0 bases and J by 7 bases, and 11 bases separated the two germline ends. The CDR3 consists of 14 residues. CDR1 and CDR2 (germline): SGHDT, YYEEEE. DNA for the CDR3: TGTGCCAGCAGCTTGGTCGACAGCGTAAATGAGCAGTTCTTC. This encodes CASSLVDSVNEQFF.

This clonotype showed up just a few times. The CDR3 spells CASSLGIGPNTDTQYF. The CDR3, as DNA: TGCGCCAGCAGCTTGGGGATTGGCCCCAACACAGATACGCAGTATTTT. The chain uses TRBV5-1 and TRBJ2-3; unclear D gene. Germline CDR1 and CDR2: SGHRS and YFSETQ. Trimming shortened V by 0 bases and J by 2 bases, and 13 bases separated the two germline ends. The CDR3 runs 16 residues.

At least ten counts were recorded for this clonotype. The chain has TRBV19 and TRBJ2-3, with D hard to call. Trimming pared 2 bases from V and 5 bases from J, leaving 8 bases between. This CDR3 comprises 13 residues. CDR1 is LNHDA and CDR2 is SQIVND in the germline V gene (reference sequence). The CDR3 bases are TGTGCCAGTAGTATAAGGCCGCTAGATACGCAGTATTTT. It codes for CASSIRPLDTQYF.

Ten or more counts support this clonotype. CDR3 loop: CASSSRGFDTEAFF. The CDR3 DNA sequence: TGCGCCAGCAGCTCCAGGGGATTCGACACTGAAGCTTTCTTT. This chain connects TRBV5-1 to TRBJ1-1; maybe TRBD1 (6 bases). The V gene lost 3 bases and the J gene lost 3 bases, with 12 bases spanning the gap. Germline V CDR1 and CDR2: SGHRS, YFSETQ. CDR3 size: 14 residues. The complete variable domain, with remaining parts taken from reference TRBV5-1 and TRBJ1-1, reads KAGVTQTPRYLIKTRGQQVTLSCSPISGHRSVSWYQQTPGQGLQFLFEYFSETQRNKGNFPGRFSGRQFSNSRSEMNVSTLELGDSALYLCASSSRGFDTEAFFGQGTRLTVV.

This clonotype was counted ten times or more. For the CDR3, the DNA is TGTGCCAGCAGCTCTCCGTGGACTGAAGCTTTCTTT. It specifies CASSSPWTEAFF. The chain recombines TRBV7-9 with TRBJ1-1, with D uncertain. V lost 4 bases and J 5 bases, leaving 8 bases between the germline ends. The CDR3 contains 12 residues. Germline CDR1 SEHNR, CDR2 FQNEAQ (reference sequence).

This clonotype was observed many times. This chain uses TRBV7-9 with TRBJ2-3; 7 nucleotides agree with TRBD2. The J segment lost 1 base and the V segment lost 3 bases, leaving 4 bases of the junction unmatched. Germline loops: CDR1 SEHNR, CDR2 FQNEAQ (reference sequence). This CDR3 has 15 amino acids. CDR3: CASSLAGAGTDTQYF. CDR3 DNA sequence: TGTGCCAGCAGCTTGGCGGGAGCTGGCACAGATACGCAGTATTTT. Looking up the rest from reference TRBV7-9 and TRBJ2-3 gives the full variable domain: DTGVSQNPRHKITKRGQNVTFRCDPISEHNRLYWYRQTLGQGPEFLTYFQNEAQLEKSRLLSDRFSAERPKGSFSTLEIQRTEQGDSAMYLCASSLAGAGTDTQYFGPGTRLTVL.

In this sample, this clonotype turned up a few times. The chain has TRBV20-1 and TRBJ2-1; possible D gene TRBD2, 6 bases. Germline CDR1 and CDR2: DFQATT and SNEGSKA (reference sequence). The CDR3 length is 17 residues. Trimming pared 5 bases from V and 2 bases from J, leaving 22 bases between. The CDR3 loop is CSARLAKVDGAYNEQFF. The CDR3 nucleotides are TGCAGTGCTCGGCTAGCGAAGGTCGATGGCGCCTACAATGAGCAGTTCTTC.

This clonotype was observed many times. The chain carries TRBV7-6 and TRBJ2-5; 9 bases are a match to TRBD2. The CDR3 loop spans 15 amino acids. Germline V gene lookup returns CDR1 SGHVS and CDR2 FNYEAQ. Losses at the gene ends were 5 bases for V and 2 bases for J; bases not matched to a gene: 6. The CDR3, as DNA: TGTGCCAGCAGCACAACTAGCGGGCCACAAGAGACCCAGTACTTC. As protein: CASSTTSGPQETQYF.

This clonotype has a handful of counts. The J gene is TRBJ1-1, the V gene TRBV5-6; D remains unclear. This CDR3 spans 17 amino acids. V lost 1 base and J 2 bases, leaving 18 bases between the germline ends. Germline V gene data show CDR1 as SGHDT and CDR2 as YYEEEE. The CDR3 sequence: CASSLIDQRLHNTEAFF. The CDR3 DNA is TGTGCCAGCAGCTTGATCGACCAGAGACTTCACAACACTGAAGCTTTCTTT.